This entry lists 5 T cell receptor beta chains sequenced from one sample in a study of T cell responses to AZD1222 COVID-19 vaccine. Method: immunoSEQ multiplex PCR; TCRdb's copy keeps in-frame clones and lacks some. The sample holds some 170,000 clones, 80% to 95% seen once. Source: peripheral blood, taken 28 days after the second dose of the MenACWY control vaccine. Receptors originate from an adult who received the MenACWY meningococcal vaccine as a control.

The CDR3 bases are TGTGCCAGCAGCCAAGAAAGACAGGCGAATTACAATGAGCAGTTCTTC. It specifies CASSQERQANYNEQFF. This chain connects TRBV4-2 to TRBJ2-1; a possible D gene is TRBD1 (6 bases). Germline CDR1 LGHNA, CDR2 YNFKEQ. CDR3 length equals 16 residues. V was shortened by 0 bases and J by 4 bases, with 13 bases between the two germline ends.

This chain joins TRBV2 and TRBJ1-5; D gene unclear. CDR1 SNHLY and CDR2 FYNNEI come from the germline V gene. CDR3 length equals 17 residues. V was cut by 6 bases and J by 0 bases, with 18 bases left in between. The CDR3 DNA follows: TGTGCCAGCAGCGGGGTCGTACATAAAATTAGCAATCAGCCCCAGCATTTT. It is translated as CASSGVVHKISNQPQHF.

The chain couples TRBV15 to TRBJ2-2, with TRBD1 matching over 8 bases. This CDR3 has 16 residues. CDR1 and CDR2 (germline): LNHNV, YYDKDF (reference sequence). V shed 3 bases and J 3 bases; nucleotides not matched to a gene: 6. CDR3 sequence (DNA): TGTGCCACCAGCAGGTGGGGACAGGCTGACACCGGGGAGCTGTTTTTT. Its translation is CATSRWGQADTGELFF.

The rearrangement links TRBV10-3 to TRBJ1-1, with D unresolved. CDR1 and CDR2 (germline): ENHRY, SYGVKD. Trimming took off 4 bases at V and 2 bases at J, with 8 bases between the two ends. This CDR3 comprises 13 residues. CDR3 DNA: TGTGCCATCAGTGGAAAGGATAACACTGAAGCTTTCTTT. Its translation is CAISGKDNTEAFF.

The chain couples TRBV10-3 to TRBJ2-7, with a weak D call TRBD1 (5 bases). The V and J ends lost 1 base and 3 bases respectively, with 7 bases between them. CDR3 size: 13 residues. In germline, CDR1 is ENHRY, CDR2 SYGVKD. The CDR3 sequence is CAISEWGSYEQYF. The CDR3, as DNA: TGTGCCATCAGTGAGTGGGGCAGCTACGAGCAGTACTTC.